The rows below give T cell receptor beta chains drawn from one sample of a study of blood T cell repertoires in COVID-19. Produced via immunoSEQ multiplex PCR; TCRdb's table is partial and in-frame only. The table lists approximately 150,000 clones, about 86% of them singletons. Sequencing was performed on peripheral blood. The receptors originated from a woman aged 70-85 years who had recovered from COVID-19. Both conserved end residues are part of each CDR3.

v_gene	j_gene	CDR3aa
TRBV5-1	TRBJ1-3	CASSLGDLPGDTIYF
TRBV27	TRBJ2-3	CASSPGHPNTDTQYF
TRBV10-3	TRBJ2-3	CAISRTGGSTDTQYF
TRBV29-1	TRBJ2-1	CRRIRASGRGGNEQFF
TRBV3-1/TRBV3-2	TRBJ1-2	CASSQDRQGPCYGYTF
TRBV5-8	TRBJ1-1	CASSPTGRTEAFF
TRBV7-8	TRBJ1-2	CASSPDRIWRGYTF
TRBV19	TRBJ2-3	CASTPRDSIGETQYF
TRBV5-1	TRBJ1-1	CASSFRDRATEAFF
TRBV5-1	TRBJ1-1	CASSLVGEGTEAFF
TRBV11-2	TRBJ1-2	CASSLDQGLNYGYTF
TRBV2	TRBJ1-2	CASRRTAGGPYGYTF
TRBV27	TRBJ2-1	CASSLGVRGGTYNEQFF
TRBV5-1	TRBJ2-3	CASSPGTSGSGLWGDTQYF
TRBV9	TRBJ1-1	CASSEIGANTEAFF
TRBV5-1	TRBJ1-1	CASSLAPDPTGDTEAFF
TRBV27	TRBJ1-5	CASSLPRGPQHF
TRBV7-6	TRBJ2-2	CASSLESSGNTGELFF
TRBV19	TRBJ1-1	CASTPGEGEAFF
TRBV6-5	TRBJ1-5	CASRAPDQPQHF
TRBV7-9	TRBJ2-7	CASSPRVSGGGHEQYF
TRBV19	TRBJ2-1	CASSNLAGVVGQFF
TRBV11-3	TRBJ1-3	CASSRGSGNTIYF
TRBV3-1/TRBV3-2	TRBJ2-2	CASSRTRTRGTGELFF